This T cell receptor (beta chain) derives from a study of blood T cell repertoires in COVID-19. About the research overall: Acute-phase and convalescent COVID-19 samples originated in the United States, Italy and Spain. T cells, B-cell-depleted T cells, or PBMCs supplied cDNA or gDNA.

V was clipped by 4 bases and J by 4 bases; unmatched bases: 9. This CDR3 is built from 15 residues. From germline, CDR1 is SGHRS and CDR2 YFSETQ. Sequencing used immunoSEQ multiplex PCR; TCRdb keeps in-frame clones, though not all of them. The sample has about 230,000 clones, 75% to 85% seen once. The genes are TRBV5-1 and TRBJ2-7, with 9 nucleotides matching TRBD1. The source material was peripheral blood. The sequence came from a man in his forties who had recovered from COVID-19. Here the CDR3 reads CASSPSPGQGYEQYF. Here the CDR3 DNA reads TGCGCCAGCAGCCCGTCCCCGGGACAGGGTTACGAGCAGTACTTC.